This TCR beta chain emerged from a study of T cell repertoires in cytomegalovirus infection. The germline V gene has CDR1 SGHVS and CDR2 FQNEAQ. Trimming at V came to 4 bases and at J to 0 bases, leaving 4 bases not matched to a gene. The length of the CDR3 is 15 residues. This clonotype came up many times. Its antigen is not identified. Each CDR3 protein is one row after TCRdb ran MiXCR on the reads. This sample has 200,000 to 250,000 distinct CDR3 sequences, with approximately 38% found just once. Here the sequenced sample was CD8+ T cells from cultured PBMCs, taken from culture after CMV antigen stimulation. The receptor's source is a human donor in good health (CMV status not recorded). Some clones in this sample may be carry-over from other donors' samples. The chain employs TRBV7-8 and TRBJ1-2, with 8 bases lining up with TRBD1. The chain's CDR3 is CASSSGTGANYGYTF. In nucleotides, the CDR3 is TGTGCCAGCAGCTCCGGGACAGGAGCTAACTATGGCTACACCTTC.